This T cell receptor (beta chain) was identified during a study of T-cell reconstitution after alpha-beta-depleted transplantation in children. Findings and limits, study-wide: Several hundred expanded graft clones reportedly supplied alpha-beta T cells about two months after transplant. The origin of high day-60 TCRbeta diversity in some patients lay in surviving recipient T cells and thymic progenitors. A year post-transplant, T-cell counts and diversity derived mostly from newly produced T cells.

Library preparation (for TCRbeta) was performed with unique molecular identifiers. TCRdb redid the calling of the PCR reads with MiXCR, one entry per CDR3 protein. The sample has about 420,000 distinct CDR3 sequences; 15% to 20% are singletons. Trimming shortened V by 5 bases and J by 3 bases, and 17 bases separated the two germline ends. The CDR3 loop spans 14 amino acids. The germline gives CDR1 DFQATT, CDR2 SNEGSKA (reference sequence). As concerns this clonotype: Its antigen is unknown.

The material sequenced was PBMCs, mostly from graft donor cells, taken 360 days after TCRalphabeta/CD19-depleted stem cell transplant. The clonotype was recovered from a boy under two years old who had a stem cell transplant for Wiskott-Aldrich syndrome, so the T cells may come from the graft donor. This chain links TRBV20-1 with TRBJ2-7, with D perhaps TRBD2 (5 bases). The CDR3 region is CSAPPRGLHYEQYF. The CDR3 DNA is TGCAGTGCTCCCCCCCGCGGACTCCACTACGAGCAGTACTTC.